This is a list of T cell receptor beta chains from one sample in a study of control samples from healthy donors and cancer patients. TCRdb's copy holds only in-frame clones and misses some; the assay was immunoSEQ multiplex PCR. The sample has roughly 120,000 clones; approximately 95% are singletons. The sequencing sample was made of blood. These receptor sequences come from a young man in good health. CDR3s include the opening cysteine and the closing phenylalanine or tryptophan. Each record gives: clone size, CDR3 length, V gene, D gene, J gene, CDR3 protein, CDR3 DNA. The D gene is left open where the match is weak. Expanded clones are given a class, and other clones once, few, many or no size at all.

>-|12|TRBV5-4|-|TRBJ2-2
CASSVYLGELFF
TGTGCCAGCAGCGTTTACCTCGGGGAGCTGTTTTTT
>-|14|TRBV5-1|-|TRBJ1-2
CASSLGPAAGGYTF
TGCGCCAGCAGCTTGGGACCGGCTGCCGGGGGCTACACCTTC
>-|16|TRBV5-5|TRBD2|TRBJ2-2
CASSSGLAGPTGELFF
TGTGCCAGCAGCTCGGGACTAGCGGGGCCTACCGGGGAGCTGTTTTTT
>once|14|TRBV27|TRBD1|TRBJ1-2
CASSPIQGAHGYTF
TGTGCCAGCAGTCCGATACAGGGGGCTCATGGCTACACCTTC
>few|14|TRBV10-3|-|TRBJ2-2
CAISGTGDEGELFF
TGTGCCATCAGTGGGACCGGGGACGAAGGGGAGCTGTTTTTT
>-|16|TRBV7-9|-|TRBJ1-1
CASSLVVGHLNTEAFF
TGTGCCAGCAGCTTAGTGGTGGGGCACCTGAACACTGAAGCTTTCTTT
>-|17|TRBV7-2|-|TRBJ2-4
CASSLILGYLAKNIQYF
TGTGCCAGCAGCTTAATATTAGGTTACCTAGCCAAAAACATTCAGTACTTC
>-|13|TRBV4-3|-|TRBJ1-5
CASSQDQSQPQHF
TGCGCCAGCAGCCAAGATCAAAGTCAGCCCCAGCATTTT
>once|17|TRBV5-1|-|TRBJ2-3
CASRADEGRSSTDTQYF
TGCGCCAGCCGTGCTGATGAGGGGCGGTCTAGCACAGATACGCAGTATTTT
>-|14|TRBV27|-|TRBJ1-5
CASSSLGLGQPQHF
TGTGCCAGCAGTTCCCTCGGCCTAGGGCAGCCCCAGCATTTT
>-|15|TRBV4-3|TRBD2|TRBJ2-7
CASSREAGGSYEQYF
TGCGCCAGCAGCCGGGAAGCGGGGGGGTCCTACGAGCAGTACTTC
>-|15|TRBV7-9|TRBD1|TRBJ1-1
CASSLYPEGATEAFF
TGTGCCAGCAGCCTTTACCCGGAGGGGGCCACTGAAGCTTTCTTT
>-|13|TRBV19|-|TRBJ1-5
CASSRAANQPQHF
TGTGCCAGTAGTCGGGCAGCTAATCAGCCCCAGCATTTT
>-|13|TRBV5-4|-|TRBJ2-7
CASSPRSAYEQYF
TGTGCCAGCAGCCCCCGATCGGCCTACGAGCAGTACTTC
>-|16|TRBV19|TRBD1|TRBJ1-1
CASSIDRTGVNTEAFF
TGTGCCAGTAGTATAGATCGGACAGGGGTGAACACTGAAGCTTTCTTT
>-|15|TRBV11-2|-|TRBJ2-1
CASSPGGAQYNEQFF
TGTGCCAGCAGCCCTGGGGGGGCCCAGTACAATGAGCAGTTCTTC
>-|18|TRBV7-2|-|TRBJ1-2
CASSLKSSGVVVDYGYTF
TGTGCCAGCAGCTTAAAGTCATCAGGGGTCGTCGTTGACTATGGCTACACCTTC
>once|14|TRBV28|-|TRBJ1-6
CASSLPQYNSPLHF
TGTGCCAGCAGTTTGCCACAATATAATTCACCCCTCCACTTT
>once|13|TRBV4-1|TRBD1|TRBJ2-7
CASSLGTGGEQYF
TGCGCCAGCAGCCTCGGGACAGGTGGCGAGCAGTACTTC
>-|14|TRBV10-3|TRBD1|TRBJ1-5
CAISETGGNQPQHF
TGTGCCATCAGTGAGACAGGGGGCAATCAGCCCCAGCATTTT
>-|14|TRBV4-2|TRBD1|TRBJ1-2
CASSHRGSPYGYTF
TGTGCCAGCAGTCACAGGGGTTCCCCCTATGGCTACACCTTC
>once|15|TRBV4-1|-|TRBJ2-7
CASSRATGTSYEQYF
TGCGCCAGCAGCCGGGCCACAGGGACCTCCTACGAGCAGTACTTC
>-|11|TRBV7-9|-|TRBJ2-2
CASSLSRELFF
TGTGCCAGCAGCTTAAGCCGGGAGCTGTTTTTT
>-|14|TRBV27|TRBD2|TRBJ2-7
CASSLAGGPYEQYF
TGTGCCAGCTCCCTAGCGGGGGGGCCGTACGAGCAGTACTTC
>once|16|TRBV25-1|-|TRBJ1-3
CASSGDTGRSGNTIYF
TGTGCCAGCAGTGGAGACACGGGGCGCTCTGGAAACACCATATATTTT
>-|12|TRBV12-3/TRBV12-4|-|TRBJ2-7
CASSFGGDEQYF
TGTGCCAGCAGTTTCGGGGGAGACGAGCAGTACTTC
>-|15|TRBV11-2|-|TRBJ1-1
CASSPRLGGNTEAFF
TGTGCCAGCAGCCCCAGACTTGGGGGGAACACTGAAGCTTTCTTT
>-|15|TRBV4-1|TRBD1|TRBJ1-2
CASSQDTGVVYGYTF
TGCGCCAGCAGCCAAGACACAGGGGTGGTCTATGGCTACACCTTC
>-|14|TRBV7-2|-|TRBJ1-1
CASSFLGRNTEAFF
TGTGCCAGCAGCTTTCTGGGAAGGAACACTGAAGCTTTCTTT
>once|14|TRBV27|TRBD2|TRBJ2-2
CASSHGTSPGELFF
TGTGCCAGCAGTCACGGGACTAGCCCCGGGGAGCTGTTTTTT
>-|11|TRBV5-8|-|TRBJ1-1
CASSARTEAFF
TGTGCCAGCAGCGCCCGGACTGAAGCTTTCTTT
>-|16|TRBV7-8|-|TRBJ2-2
CASSLVPGLNTGELFF
TGTGCCAGCAGCTTAGTACCAGGGTTGAACACCGGGGAGCTGTTTTTT
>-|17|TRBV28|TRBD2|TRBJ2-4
CASSTPGLAGAKNIQYF
TGTGCCAGCAGTACTCCTGGACTAGCGGGGGCCAAAAACATTCAGTACTTC
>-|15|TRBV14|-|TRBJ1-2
CASSRTGGANYGYTF
TGTGCCAGCAGTCGAACCGGGGGGGCGAACTATGGCTACACCTTC
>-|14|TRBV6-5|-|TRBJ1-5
CASSRKGNNQPQHF
TGTGCCAGCAGTCGAAAGGGCAACAATCAGCCCCAGCATTTT
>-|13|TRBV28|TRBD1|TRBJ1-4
CASRDTGGEKLFF
TGTGCCAGCAGAGATACAGGGGGAGAAAAACTGTTTTTT
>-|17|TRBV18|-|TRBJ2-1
CASSPRLALIAINEQFF
TGTGCCAGCTCACCACGGCTCGCATTGATAGCAATCAATGAGCAGTTCTTC
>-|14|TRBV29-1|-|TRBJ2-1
CSVEGGDGYNEQFF
TGCAGCGTTGAAGGAGGTGACGGGTACAATGAGCAGTTCTTC
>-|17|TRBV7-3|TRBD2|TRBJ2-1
CASSLLGGGALKGEQFF
TGTGCCAGCAGCTTATTGGGCGGGGGGGCCCTAAAGGGTGAGCAGTTCTTC
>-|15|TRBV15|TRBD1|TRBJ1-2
CATSSDRGSSYGYTF
TGTGCCACCAGCAGCGACAGGGGATCGAGCTATGGCTACACCTTC
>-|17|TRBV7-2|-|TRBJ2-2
CASSLMGRAVGTGELFF
TGTGCCAGCAGCTTAATGGGTAGGGCAGTAGGCACCGGGGAGCTGTTTTTT
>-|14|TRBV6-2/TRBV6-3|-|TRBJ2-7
CASSYMVLAYEQYF
TGTGCCAGCAGTTACATGGTTCTGGCCTACGAGCAGTACTTC
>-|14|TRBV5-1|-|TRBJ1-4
CASSFSRGREKLFF
TGCGCCAGCAGCTTCTCACGGGGACGCGAAAAACTGTTTTTT